These 21 T cell receptor beta chains came from one sample sequenced in a study of spatial heterogeneity in lung cancer. Described time point: sample taken at primary tumor resection. The sequenced material consisted of unsorted whole RNA from tumor, nontumor lung or frozen PBMC. TCRdb re-analysed the 5' RACE reads in MiXCR, keeping a single row per CDR3 protein. Of about 53,000 distinct CDR3 sequences in the sample, approximately 7% were seen once. Sequencing used PBMCs, obtained at surgery. These TCRs come from a female donor with early-stage non-small cell lung cancer.

This clonotype showed up many times. V is TRBV6-5 and J is TRBJ2-7, with D unclear. In germline, CDR1 is MNHEY, CDR2 SVGAGI. The CDR3 contains 14 residues. Trimming shortened V by 6 bases and J by 1 base, and 13 bases separated the two germline ends. This CDR3 is CASSRNQPSYEQYF. Here the CDR3 DNA reads TGTGCCAGCAGCCGAAACCAGCCTTCCTACGAGCAGTACTTC.

The V call is TRBV5-1, the J call TRBJ2-5; 8 bases are shared with TRBD2. The CDR3 contains 15 residues. Germline-derived CDR1 and CDR2 are SGHRS and YFSETQ. J gave up 2 bases and V 0 bases, and 3 bases lay outside the gene matches. The CDR3 DNA reads TGCGCCAGCAGCTTGGGGGTAGCGGGACAAGAGACCCAGTACTTC. Translated: CASSLGVAGQETQYF.

The rearrangement links TRBV6-5 to TRBJ1-6; D unclear. Germline lookup yields CDR1 MNHEY and CDR2 SVGAGI. The V end was cut by 6 bases, the J end by 10 bases, with 22 bases between. This CDR3 contains 16 residues. CDR3 loop: CASSPPRAGSESPLHF. For the CDR3, the DNA is TGTGCCAGCAGCCCACCCCGGGCAGGTTCAGAATCACCCCTCCACTTT.

This clonotype was observed many times. This chain connects TRBV3-1 to TRBJ2-7; D may be TRBD1 (6 bases). Trimming left V 3 bases short and J 13 bases short, with 16 bases between. CDR3 size: 12 residues. Germline V CDR1 and CDR2: LGHDT, YNNKEL (reference sequence). The CDR3 loop is CASSQQKQGIYF. The CDR3 region has the DNA TGTGCCAGCAGCCAGCAAAAGCAGGGGATCTACTTC.

This clonotype was picked up many times. J is TRBJ1-1 and V is TRBV12-2; the table's D call, TRBD1, was not checked against the DNA. TRBV12-2 is deemed a pseudogene. The CDR3 runs 16 residues. The CDR3 bases are TGTGCAAGTCGCGCGGACTGGGGACAGCGGAACACTGAAGCTTTCTTT. The encoded protein is CASRADWGQRNTEAFF.

The gene calls are TRBV6-5 and TRBJ2-7; 7 bases are a match to TRBD1. The germline CDR1 and CDR2 sequences are MNHEY and SVGAGI. This CDR3 contains 14 residues. V dropped 5 bases and J dropped 3; count of bases not matched to a gene: 7. CDR3 residues: CASSQGSGGYEQYF. DNA for the CDR3: TGTGCCAGCAGTCAGGGGTCAGGGGGCTACGAGCAGTACTTC.

Ten or more counts support this clonotype. The CDR3 DNA is TGTGCCAGCAGCTCCACTGGAGGGGGAGGCAATGAGCAGTTCTTC. Protein sequence: CASSSTGGGGNEQFF. The V call is TRBV5-4, the J call TRBJ2-1, with D perhaps given as TRBD1 or TRBD2 (6 bases each). V gave up 3 bases and J gave up 6 bases, with 16 bases separating them. The germline gives CDR1 SGHNT, CDR2 YYREEE (reference sequence). This CDR3 spans 15 amino acids.

V is TRBV4-2 and J is TRBJ2-3, with 12 positions matching TRBD2. Unmatched junction bases numbered 6, after V lost 4 bases and J lost 4 bases. CDR1 and CDR2 (germline): LGHNA, YNFKEQ. The CDR3 consists of 16 residues. The CDR3, as DNA: TGTGCCAGCAGCCTCGGACTAGCGGGGTTATCAGATACGCAGTATTTT. It encodes CASSLGLAGLSDTQYF.

The chain employs TRBV4-1 and TRBJ2-2, with D unclear. This CDR3 is 16 amino acids long. The V gene's germline CDR1 is MGHRA and CDR2 YSYEKL. The V gene lost 5 bases and the J gene lost 6 bases, with 19 bases spanning the gap. The chain's CDR3 is CASSAKIQQGPGELFF. As DNA, the CDR3 is TGCGCCAGCAGCGCAAAGATCCAGCAAGGACCCGGGGAGCTGTTTTTT.

This clonotype was counted many times. V usage is TRBV2 and J usage is TRBJ2-1, with D unresolved. V was shortened by 3 bases and J by 9 bases, with 12 bases between the two germline ends. The germline gives CDR1 SNHLY, CDR2 FYNNEI. The CDR3 has 13 residues. CDR3 in amino acids: CASSDVWVGEQFF. The CDR3 bases are TGTGCCAGCAGTGATGTTTGGGTGGGTGAGCAGTTCTTC.

Many counts were recorded for this clonotype. The chain is built from TRBV11-3 and TRBJ2-1; D unresolved. Trimming shortened V by 6 bases and J by 8 bases, and 14 bases separated the two germline ends. Germline V gives CDR1 SGHNT, CDR2 YENEEA. This CDR3 has 13 amino acids. CDR3 nucleotides: TGTGCCAGCAGTCCGCCCCTACGCGATGAGCAGTTCTTC. Translation gives CASSPPLRDEQFF.

Of note for this clonotype: A clone one base away is much larger, so this may be a read error. The chain joins TRBV6-2 or TRBV6-3 to TRBJ1-5, with 8 bases that match TRBD1. CDR3 length: 15 residues. The V gene's germline CDR1 is MNHEY and CDR2 SVGEGT. Here the CDR3 reads CASSPDREQNQPLHF. The CDR3, as DNA: TGTGCCAGCAGTCCGGACAGGGAACAGAATCAGCCCCTGCATTTT.

This clonotype has only a few counts. The V call is TRBV12-3 or TRBV12-4, the J call TRBJ2-5; D is ambiguous. The CDR3 covers 12 residues. V gave up 3 bases and J gave up 4 bases, with 6 bases separating them. The CDR3 loop is CASSFVAETQYF. The CDR3, as DNA: TGTGCCAGCAGTTTTGTCGCAGAGACCCAGTACTTC.

This chain connects TRBV5-1 to TRBJ2-7; D unresolved. CDR3 length: 14 residues. Trimming stripped 0 bases from V and 5 bases from J, with 12 bases between. Germline V gene sequence: CDR1 SGHRS, CDR2 YFSETQ. The CDR3 is CASSLVGGTHEQYF. CDR3 nucleotide sequence: TGCGCCAGCAGCTTGGTGGGCGGTACCCACGAGCAGTACTTC. The full variable domain, in which reference TRBV5-1 and TRBJ2-7 provide the parts outside the CDR3, is KAGVTQTPRYLIKTRGQQVTLSCSPISGHRSVSWYQQTPGQGLQFLFEYFSETQRNKGNFPGRFSGRQFSNSRSEMNVSTLELGDSALYLCASSLVGGTHEQYFGPGTRLTVT.

This clonotype was counted between two and nine times. The rearrangement links TRBV20-1 to TRBJ2-2, with a possible D match to TRBD1 (5 bases). CDR1 is DFQATT and CDR2 is SNEGSKA in the germline V gene (reference sequence). CDR3 length equals 14 residues. V gave up 3 bases and J gave up 6 bases, with 14 bases separating them. CDR3 DNA sequence: TGCAGTGCTAGGCAGGGCGCTATTCCCGGGGAGCTGTTTTTT. It yields the protein CSARQGAIPGELFF.

This clonotype was observed at least ten times. This sequence joins TRBV4-1 and TRBJ2-7, with 12 bases matching TRBD2. The V gene end was trimmed by 0 bases and the J gene end by 2 bases; junction bases not matched to a gene: 11. The CDR3 has 19 residues. The germline gives CDR1 MGHRA, CDR2 YSYEKL. The CDR3 reads CASSQEIGLAGGTTYEQYF. The DNA of the CDR3 is TGCGCCAGCAGCCAAGAAATCGGGCTAGCGGGGGGGACCACCTACGAGCAGTACTTC.

This clonotype came up many times. This sequence joins TRBV5-1 and TRBJ2-7; 8 nucleotides match TRBD1. J was trimmed by 6 bases and V by 3 bases; bases with no gene match: 20. Germline loops: CDR1 SGHRS, CDR2 YFSETQ. CDR3 size: 18 residues. In DNA, the CDR3 is TGCGCCAGCAGCTCCAGGAGTGGACAGGGAAAGTGGCTTGGCGAGCAGTACTTC. It yields the protein CASSSRSGQGKWLGEQYF.

In this sample, this clonotype turned up many times. The genes are TRBV11-2 and TRBJ2-1; D may be TRBD1 or TRBD2 (7 bases each). CDR1 is SGHAT and CDR2 is FQNNGV in the germline V gene. CDR3 length: 15 amino acids. Trimming shortened V by 5 bases and J by 1 base, and 12 bases separated the two germline ends. In DNA form, the CDR3 reads TGTGCCAGCAGCCTCAGGGGGGGGTCCTACAATGAGCAGTTCTTC. It encodes CASSLRGGSYNEQFF.

This clonotype was counted ten times or more. The chain couples TRBV5-1 to TRBJ1-1; D is possibly TRBD1 (5 bases). V shed 0 bases and J shed 4 bases, with 19 bases lying between them. The CDR3 extends over 17 amino acids. Germline CDR1 reads SGHRS; CDR2 reads YFSETQ. The CDR3 coding sequence is TGCGCCAGCAGCTTGGGCGGCGGGGGGAAAGGAGCCACTGAAGCTTTCTTT. It specifies CASSLGGGGKGATEAFF.

This clonotype was seen only a few times. This chain joins TRBV4-3 and TRBJ2-3; 10 nucleotides line up with TRBD2. The CDR3 loop spans 17 amino acids. CDR1 and CDR2 from the germline V gene are LGHNA and YSLEER. V shed 4 bases and J 7 bases; nucleotides not matched to a gene: 14. The DNA for the CDR3 is TGCGCCAGCAGCCGCCGTCTAGCGGGGGACTTCGTTCATACGCAGTATTTT. It specifies CASSRRLAGDFVHTQYF.

The CDR3 loop is CASSLSREFLRNIQYF. CDR3 DNA: TGCGCCAGCAGCTTATCCAGGGAGTTCCTTAGAAACATTCAGTACTTC. The rearrangement uses TRBV5-1 and TRBJ2-4; D tentatively reads TRBD1 or TRBD2 (5 bases each). Per the germline V gene, CDR1 is SGHRS and CDR2 is YFSETQ. This CDR3 is built from 16 residues. The ends were cut back, 2 bases at V and 6 bases at J, with 18 bases in the middle.